This T cell receptor beta chain was captured by sequencing in a study of blood T cell repertoires in COVID-19. In the study's own analysis: Reference gene primer amplification gave nucleated cell count estimates. Repertoires were generated with immunoSEQ multiplex PCR, while TCRdb's copy carries only in-frame clones and drops some. V and J calls and clone size are as listed in that table; D and trimming were resolved from the DNA. The table includes some 160,000 clones, 80% detected once. Trimming pared 2 bases from V and 4 bases from J, leaving 10 bases between. Per the germline V gene, CDR1 is SGHAT and CDR2 is FQNNGV. The CDR3 spans 14 residues.

Sequenced sample: PBMCs or T cells enriched from blood (not recorded which). The TCR comes from a woman aged 55-70 years who had recovered from COVID-19. V usage is TRBV11-2 and J usage is TRBJ2-3, with D perhaps matching TRBD2 (6 bases). As DNA, the CDR3 is TGTGCCAGCAGCTTAATCCAGCGGGCAGATACGCAGTATTTT. Translation gives CASSLIQRADTQYF.